This T cell receptor beta chain was sequenced in a study of shared clonotypes between healthy human individuals. Study-level findings and limits: The study found lower generation probabilities in non-shared clonotypes than in those shared by all four donors. The expectation was that sequencing depth would affect clonotype sharing among donors.

This table comes from immunoSEQ multiplex PCR, and its TCRdb copy is limited to in-frame clones, with some not included. Seen here are 2 million to 2.5 million clones, roughly 92% observed once, and the top ten hold around 0.4%. This CDR3 has 15 residues. Germline CDR1 is SGHTA and CDR2 is FQGNSA. V dropped 5 bases and J dropped 4; count of bases not matched to a gene: 8. About this clone: Antigen specificity is unknown.

Sequencing input: naive CD4+ T cells from PBMCs. The subset denotes: CD45RA+ positively selected. This TCR came from a man younger than 35 in good health. Some clones in this sample may be carry-over from other donors' samples. The chain has TRBV7-2 and TRBJ1-2; TRBD1 agrees at 9 bases. In DNA form, the CDR3 reads TGTGCCAGCAGCCCGGGACAGGGAGGGTCCTATGGCTACACCTTC. Translation gives CASSPGQGGSYGYTF. Full variable domain (rest looked up from reference TRBV7-2 and TRBJ1-2): GAGVSQSPSNKVTEKGKDVELRCDPISGHTALYWYRQSLGQGLEFLIYFQGNSAPDKSGLPSDRFSAERTGGSVSTLTIQRTQQEDSAVYLCASSPGQGGSYGYTFGSGTRLTVV.